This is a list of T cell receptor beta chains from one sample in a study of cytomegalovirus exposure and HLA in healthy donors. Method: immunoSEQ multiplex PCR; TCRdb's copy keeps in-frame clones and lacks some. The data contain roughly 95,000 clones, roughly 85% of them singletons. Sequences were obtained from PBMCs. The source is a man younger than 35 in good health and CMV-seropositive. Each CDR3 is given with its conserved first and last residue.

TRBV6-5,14,CASSYSGGHGELFF
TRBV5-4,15,CASRWTGGGQETQYF
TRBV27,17,CASSLPSGLGLYNEQFF
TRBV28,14,CASSPGQGLYGYTF
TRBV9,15,CASSLDRGIGNTIYF
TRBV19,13,CASSMSQLGEQYF
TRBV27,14,CASSFRSNYNEQFF
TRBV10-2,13,CASSEFRNTEAFF
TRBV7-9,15,CASSLPQGIRSEAFF
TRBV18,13,CASSPGAPETQYF
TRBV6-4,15,CASSRLGGRGNEQFF
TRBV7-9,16,CASSLYDTGEGQPQHF
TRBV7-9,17,CASSSSGGQGRNTEAFF
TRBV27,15,CASSLTTGPGNTIYF
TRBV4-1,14,CASQDGRAGNEQFF
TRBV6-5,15,CASSKRQGWWETQYF
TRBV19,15,CASSTRERVGRPQHF
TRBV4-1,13,CASSATSANEQFF
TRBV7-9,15,CASSLRDSEYNEQFF
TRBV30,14,CAWSVTGSWEKLFF
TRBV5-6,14,CASSLDRGNEKLFF
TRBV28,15,CASSFQNRVGQPQHF
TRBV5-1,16,CASSLGQDLAKNIQYF
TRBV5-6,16,CASSLVEAGGTGELFF
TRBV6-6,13,CASRPGIGTEAFF
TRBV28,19,CASSYPILRDSHPQETQYF
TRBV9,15,CASTLSGTSSDTQYF
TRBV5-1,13,CASSQRTTDTQYF
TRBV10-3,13,CAISWGVRETQYF
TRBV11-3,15,CASSHRGGRGETQYF
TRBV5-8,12,CASSFKVTEAFF
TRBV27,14,CASSLSSQLYEQYF
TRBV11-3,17,CASSPPLASGSGNIQYF
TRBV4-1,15,CASSASVGNTGELFF
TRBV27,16,CASSSRGTSGRAEQFF
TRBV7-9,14,CASSFGTAGEKLFF
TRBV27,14,CASRSNGGPVELFF